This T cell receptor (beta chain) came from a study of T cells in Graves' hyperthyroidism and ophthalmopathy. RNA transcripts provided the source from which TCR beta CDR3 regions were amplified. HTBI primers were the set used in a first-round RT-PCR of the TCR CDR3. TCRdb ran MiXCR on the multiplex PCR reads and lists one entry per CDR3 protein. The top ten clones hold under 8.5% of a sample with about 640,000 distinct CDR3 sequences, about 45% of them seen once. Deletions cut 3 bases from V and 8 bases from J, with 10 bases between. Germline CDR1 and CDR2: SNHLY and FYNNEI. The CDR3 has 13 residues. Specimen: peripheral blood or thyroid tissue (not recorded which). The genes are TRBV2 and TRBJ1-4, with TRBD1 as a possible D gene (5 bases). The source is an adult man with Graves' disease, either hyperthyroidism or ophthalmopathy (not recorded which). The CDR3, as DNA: TGTGCCAGCAGTGATCAGGGTACCGAAAAACTGTTTTTT. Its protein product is CASSDQGTEKLFF.